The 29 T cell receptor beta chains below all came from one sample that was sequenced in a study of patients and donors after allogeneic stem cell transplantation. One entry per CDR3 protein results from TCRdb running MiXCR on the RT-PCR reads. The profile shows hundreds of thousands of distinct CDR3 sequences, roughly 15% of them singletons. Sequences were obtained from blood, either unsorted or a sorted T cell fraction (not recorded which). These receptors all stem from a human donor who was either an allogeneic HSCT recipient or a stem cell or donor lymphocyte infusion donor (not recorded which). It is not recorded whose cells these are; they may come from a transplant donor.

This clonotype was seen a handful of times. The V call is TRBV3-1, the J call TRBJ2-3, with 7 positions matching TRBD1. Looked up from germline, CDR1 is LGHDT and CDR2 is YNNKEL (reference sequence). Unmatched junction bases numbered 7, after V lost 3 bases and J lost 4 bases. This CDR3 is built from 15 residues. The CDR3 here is CASSQTGFGSDTQYF. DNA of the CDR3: TGTGCCAGCAGCCAGACAGGGTTCGGTTCAGATACGCAGTATTTT.

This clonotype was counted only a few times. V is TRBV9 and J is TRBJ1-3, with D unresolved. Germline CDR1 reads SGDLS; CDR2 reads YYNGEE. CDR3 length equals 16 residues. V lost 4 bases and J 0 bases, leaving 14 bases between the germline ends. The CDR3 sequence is CASSPNLGNSGNTIYF. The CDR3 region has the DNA TGTGCCAGCAGCCCCAATCTCGGGAACTCTGGAAACACCATATATTTT.

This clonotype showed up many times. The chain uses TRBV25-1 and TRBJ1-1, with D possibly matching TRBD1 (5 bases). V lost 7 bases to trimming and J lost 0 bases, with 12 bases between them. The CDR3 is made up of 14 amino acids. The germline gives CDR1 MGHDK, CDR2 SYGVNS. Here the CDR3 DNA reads TGTGCCAGCACCCTCGGGGGGGTGAACACTGAAGCTTTCTTT. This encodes CASTLGGVNTEAFF.

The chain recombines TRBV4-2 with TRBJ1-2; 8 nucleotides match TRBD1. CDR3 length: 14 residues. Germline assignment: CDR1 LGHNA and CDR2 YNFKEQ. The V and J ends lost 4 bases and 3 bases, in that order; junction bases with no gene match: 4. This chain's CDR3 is CASSRDRRDYGYTF. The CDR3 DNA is TGTGCCAGCAGCCGGGACAGGCGAGACTATGGCTACACCTTC.

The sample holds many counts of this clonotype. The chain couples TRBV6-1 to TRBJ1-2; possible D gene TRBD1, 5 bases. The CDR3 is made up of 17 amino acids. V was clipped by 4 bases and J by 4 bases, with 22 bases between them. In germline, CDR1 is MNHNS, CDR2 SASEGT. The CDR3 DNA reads TGTGCCAGCAGTGCCCATTGGGGGAGCCCGAGTCGCTATGGCTACACCTTC. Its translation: CASSAHWGSPSRYGYTF.

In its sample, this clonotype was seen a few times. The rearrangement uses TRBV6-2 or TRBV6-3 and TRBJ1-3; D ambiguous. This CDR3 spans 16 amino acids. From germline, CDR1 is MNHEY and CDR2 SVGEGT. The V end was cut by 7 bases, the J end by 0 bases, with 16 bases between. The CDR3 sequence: CASKDAATDSGNTIYF. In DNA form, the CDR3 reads TGTGCCAGCAAGGATGCAGCCACCGACTCTGGAAACACCATATATTTT.

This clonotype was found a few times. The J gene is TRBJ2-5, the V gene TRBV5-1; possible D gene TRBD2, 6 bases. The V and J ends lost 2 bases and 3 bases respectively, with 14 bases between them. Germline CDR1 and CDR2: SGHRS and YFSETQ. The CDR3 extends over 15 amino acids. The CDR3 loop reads CASSFARPGEETQYF. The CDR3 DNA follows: TGCGCCAGCAGCTTCGCCCGGCCGGGAGAAGAGACCCAGTACTTC.

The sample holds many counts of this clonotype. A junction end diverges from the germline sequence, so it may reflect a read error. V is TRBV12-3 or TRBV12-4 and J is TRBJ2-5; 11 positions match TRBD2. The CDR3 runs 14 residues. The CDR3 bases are TGTGCCAGCAGTTTCGGGCTAGCGGGGGGATCACACCACTTC. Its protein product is CASSFGLAGGSHHF.

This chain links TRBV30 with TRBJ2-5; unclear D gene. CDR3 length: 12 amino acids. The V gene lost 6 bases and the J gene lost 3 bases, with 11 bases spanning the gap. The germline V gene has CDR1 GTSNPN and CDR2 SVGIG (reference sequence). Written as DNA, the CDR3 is TGTGCCTGCCAGCGCCCAAAAGAGACCCAGTACTTC. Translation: CACQRPKETQYF. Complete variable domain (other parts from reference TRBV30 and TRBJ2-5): SQTIHQWPATLVQPVGSPLSLECTVEGTSNPNLYWYRQAAGRGLQLLFYSVGIGQISSEVPQNLSASRPQDRQFILSSKKLLLSDSGFYLCACQRPKETQYFGPGTRLLVL.

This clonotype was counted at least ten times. CDR3 sequence reads: CASGRVWQFF. The CDR3 DNA follows: TGTGCCAGTGGGCGGGTTTGGCAGTTCTTC. V gene TRBV19 combines with J gene TRBJ2-1; TRBD2 might be the D (5 bases). The germline V gene has CDR1 LNHDA and CDR2 SQIVND (reference sequence). The CDR3 is made up of 10 amino acids. Trimming cost V 8 bases and J 12 bases, with 11 bases left between them.

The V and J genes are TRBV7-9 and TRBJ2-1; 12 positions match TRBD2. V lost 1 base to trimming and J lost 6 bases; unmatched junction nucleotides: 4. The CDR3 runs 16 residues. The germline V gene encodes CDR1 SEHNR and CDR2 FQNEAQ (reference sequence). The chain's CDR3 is CASSLGTGLAGNEQFF. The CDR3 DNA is TGTGCCAGCAGCTTAGGAACGGGACTAGCGGGCAATGAGCAGTTCTTC.

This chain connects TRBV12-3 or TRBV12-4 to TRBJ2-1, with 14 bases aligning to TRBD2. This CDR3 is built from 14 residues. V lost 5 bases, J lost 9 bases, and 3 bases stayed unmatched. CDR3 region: CASSPTSGRGEQFF. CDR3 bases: TGTGCCAGCAGTCCGACTAGCGGGAGGGGTGAGCAGTTCTTC.

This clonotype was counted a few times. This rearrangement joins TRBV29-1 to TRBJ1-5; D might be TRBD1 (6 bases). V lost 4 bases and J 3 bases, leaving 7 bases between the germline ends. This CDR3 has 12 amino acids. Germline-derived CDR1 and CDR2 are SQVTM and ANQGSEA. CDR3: CSVAGDNQPQHF. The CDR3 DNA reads TGCAGCGTTGCAGGGGACAATCAGCCCCAGCATTTT.

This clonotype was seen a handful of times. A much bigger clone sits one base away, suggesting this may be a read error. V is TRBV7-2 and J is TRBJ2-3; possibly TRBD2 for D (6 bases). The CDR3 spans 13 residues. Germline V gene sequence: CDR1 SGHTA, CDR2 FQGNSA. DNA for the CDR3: TGTGCCTGCAGCTTAGATCGGGGGGATACGCAGTATTTT. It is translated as CACSLDRGDTQYF. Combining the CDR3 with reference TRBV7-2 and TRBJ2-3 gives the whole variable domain GAGVSQSPSNKVTEKGKDVELRCDPISGHTALYWYRQSLGQGLEFLIYFQGNSAPDKSGLPSDRFSAERTGGSVSTLTIQRTQQEDSAVYLCACSLDRGDTQYFGPGTRLTVL.

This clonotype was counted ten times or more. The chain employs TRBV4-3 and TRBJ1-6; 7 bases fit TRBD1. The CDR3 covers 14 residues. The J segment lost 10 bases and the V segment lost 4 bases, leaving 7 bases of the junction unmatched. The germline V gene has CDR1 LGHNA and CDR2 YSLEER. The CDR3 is CASSRTRGNSPLHF. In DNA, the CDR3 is TGCGCCAGCAGCCGTACCAGGGGGAACTCACCCCTCCACTTT.

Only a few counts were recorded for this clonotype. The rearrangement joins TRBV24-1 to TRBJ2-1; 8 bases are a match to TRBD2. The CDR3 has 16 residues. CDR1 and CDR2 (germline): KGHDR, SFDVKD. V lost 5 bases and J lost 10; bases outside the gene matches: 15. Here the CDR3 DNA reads TGTGCCACCAGTGGGGGCTACGGGAGGGCCGTGGGGGAGCAGTTCTTC. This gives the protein CATSGGYGRAVGEQFF.

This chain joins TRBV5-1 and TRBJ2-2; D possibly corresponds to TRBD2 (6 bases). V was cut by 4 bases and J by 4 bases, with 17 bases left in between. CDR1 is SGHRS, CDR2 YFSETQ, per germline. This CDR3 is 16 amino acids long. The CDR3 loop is CASSPRRGGGTGELFF. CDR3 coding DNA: TGCGCCAGCAGCCCGAGGAGGGGAGGTGGCACCGGGGAGCTGTTTTTT.

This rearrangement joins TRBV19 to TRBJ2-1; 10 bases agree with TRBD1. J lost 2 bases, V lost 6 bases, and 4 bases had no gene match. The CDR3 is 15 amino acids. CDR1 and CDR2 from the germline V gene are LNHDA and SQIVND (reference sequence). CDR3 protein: CASSPGQGPYNEQFF. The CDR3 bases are TGTGCCAGTAGCCCGGGACAGGGGCCCTACAATGAGCAGTTCTTC. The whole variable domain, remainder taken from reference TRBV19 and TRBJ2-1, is DGGITQSPKYLFRKEGQNVTLSCEQNLNHDAMYWYRQDPGQGLRLIYYSQIVNDFQKGDIAEGYSVSREKKESFPLTVTSAQKNPTAFYLCASSPGQGPYNEQFFGPGTRLTVL.

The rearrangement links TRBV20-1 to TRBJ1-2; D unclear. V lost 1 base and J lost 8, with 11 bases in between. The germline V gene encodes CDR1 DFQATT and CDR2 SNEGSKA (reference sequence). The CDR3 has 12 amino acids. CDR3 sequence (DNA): TGCAGTGCTAGAGGGCCAGGAGGAGGCTACACCTTC. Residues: CSARGPGGGYTF.

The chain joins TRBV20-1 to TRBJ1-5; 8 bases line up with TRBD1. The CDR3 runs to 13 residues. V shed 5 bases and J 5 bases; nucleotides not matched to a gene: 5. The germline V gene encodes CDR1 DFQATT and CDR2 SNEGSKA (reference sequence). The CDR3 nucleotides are TGCAGTGCTCTCGGACAGGGTGATCAGCCCCAGCATTTT. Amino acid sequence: CSALGQGDQPQHF.

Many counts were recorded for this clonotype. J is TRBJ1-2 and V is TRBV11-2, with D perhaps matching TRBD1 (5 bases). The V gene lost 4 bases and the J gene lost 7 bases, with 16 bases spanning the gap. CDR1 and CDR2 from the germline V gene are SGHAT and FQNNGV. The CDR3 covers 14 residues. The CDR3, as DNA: TGTGCCAGCAGCTCAACCCAGGGAGTCACTGGCTACACCTTC. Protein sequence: CASSSTQGVTGYTF. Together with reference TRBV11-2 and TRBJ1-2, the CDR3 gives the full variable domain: EAGVAQSPRYKIIEKRQSVAFWCNPISGHATLYWYQQILGQGPKLLIQFQNNGVVDDSQLPKDRFSAERLKGVDSTLKIQPAKLEDSAVYLCASSSTQGVTGYTFGSGTRLTVV.

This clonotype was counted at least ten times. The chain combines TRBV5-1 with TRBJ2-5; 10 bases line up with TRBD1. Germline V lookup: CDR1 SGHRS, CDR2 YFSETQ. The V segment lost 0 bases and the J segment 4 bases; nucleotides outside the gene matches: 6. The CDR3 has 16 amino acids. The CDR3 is CASSLDGTGVLETQYF. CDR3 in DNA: TGCGCCAGCAGCTTGGATGGGACAGGGGTTTTAGAGACCCAGTACTTC.

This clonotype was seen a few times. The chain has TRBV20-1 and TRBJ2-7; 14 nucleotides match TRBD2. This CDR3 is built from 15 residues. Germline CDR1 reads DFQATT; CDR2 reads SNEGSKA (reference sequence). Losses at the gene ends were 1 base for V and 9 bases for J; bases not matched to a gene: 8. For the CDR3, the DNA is TGCAGTGCTAGAGGACTAGCGGGAGGGGGGTTGGTGCAGTACTTC. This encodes CSARGLAGGGLVQYF.

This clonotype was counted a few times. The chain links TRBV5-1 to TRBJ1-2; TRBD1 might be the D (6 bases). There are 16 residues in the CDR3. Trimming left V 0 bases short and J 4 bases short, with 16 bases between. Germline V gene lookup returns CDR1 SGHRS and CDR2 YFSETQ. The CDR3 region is CASSLVRPGDRYGYTF. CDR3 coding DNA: TGCGCCAGCAGCTTGGTACGGCCAGGGGATCGCTATGGCTACACCTTC.

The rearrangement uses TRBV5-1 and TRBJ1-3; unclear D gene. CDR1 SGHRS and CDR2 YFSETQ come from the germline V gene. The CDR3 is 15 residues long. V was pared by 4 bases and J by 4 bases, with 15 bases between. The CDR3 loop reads CASSQSSRPGNTIYF. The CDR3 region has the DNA TGCGCCAGCAGCCAGTCCTCGAGACCCGGAAACACCATATATTTT.

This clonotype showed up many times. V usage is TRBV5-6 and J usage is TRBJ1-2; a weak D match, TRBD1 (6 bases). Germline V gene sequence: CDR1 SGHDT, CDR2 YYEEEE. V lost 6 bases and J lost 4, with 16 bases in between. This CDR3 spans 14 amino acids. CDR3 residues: CASTYRGHLYGYTF. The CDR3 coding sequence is TGTGCCAGCACCTATCGGGGACACCTCTATGGCTACACCTTC.

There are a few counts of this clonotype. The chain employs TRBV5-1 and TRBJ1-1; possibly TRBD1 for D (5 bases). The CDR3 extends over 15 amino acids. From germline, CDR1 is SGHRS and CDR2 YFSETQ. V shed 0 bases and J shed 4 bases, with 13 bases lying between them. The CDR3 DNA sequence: TGCGCCAGCAGCTTGGTGGAGGGGAGAGGCACTGAAGCTTTCTTT. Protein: CASSLVEGRGTEAFF.

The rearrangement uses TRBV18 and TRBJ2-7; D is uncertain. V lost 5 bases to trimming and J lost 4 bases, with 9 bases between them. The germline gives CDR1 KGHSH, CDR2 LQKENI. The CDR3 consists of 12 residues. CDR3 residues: CASSSNQYEQYF. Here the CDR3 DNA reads TGTGCCAGCTCATCTAATCAGTACGAGCAGTACTTC.

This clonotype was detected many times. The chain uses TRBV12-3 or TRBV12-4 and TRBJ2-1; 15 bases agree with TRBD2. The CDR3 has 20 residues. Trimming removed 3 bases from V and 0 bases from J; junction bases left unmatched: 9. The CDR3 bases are TGTGCCAGCAGTTTGTCCGGGACTAGCGGGGGGACGAGCTCCTACAATGAGCAGTTCTTC. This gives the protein CASSLSGTSGGTSSYNEQFF.